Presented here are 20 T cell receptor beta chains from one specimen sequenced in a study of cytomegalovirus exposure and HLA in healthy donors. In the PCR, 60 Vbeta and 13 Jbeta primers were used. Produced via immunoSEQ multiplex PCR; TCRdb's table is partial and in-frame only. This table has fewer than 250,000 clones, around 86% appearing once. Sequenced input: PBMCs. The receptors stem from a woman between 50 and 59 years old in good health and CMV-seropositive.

CDR3 sequence (DNA): TGTGCCAGCAGTTTTCTGGGACAGGGGGCCAAGAACACTGAAGCTTTCTTT. This gives the protein CASSFLGQGAKNTEAFF. The chain is built from TRBV27 and TRBJ1-1; 12 bases agree with TRBD1. The germline V gene has CDR1 MNHEY and CDR2 SMNVEV (reference sequence). Germline trimming cut 3 bases from V and 1 base from J; bases unmatched to any gene: 6. The CDR3 is 17 residues long.

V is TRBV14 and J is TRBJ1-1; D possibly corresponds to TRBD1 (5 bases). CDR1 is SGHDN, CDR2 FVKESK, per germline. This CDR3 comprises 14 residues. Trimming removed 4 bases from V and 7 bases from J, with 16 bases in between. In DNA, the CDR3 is TGTGCCAGCAGCCCCCAGTGGGGCGGTTATGAAGCTTTCTTT. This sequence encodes CASSPQWGGYEAFF. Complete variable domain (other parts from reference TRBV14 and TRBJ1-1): EAGVTQFPSHSVIEKGQTVTLRCDPISGHDNLYWYRRVMGKEIKFLLHFVKESKQDESGMPNNRFLAERTGGTYSTLKVQPAELEDSGVYFCASSPQWGGYEAFFGQGTRLTVV.

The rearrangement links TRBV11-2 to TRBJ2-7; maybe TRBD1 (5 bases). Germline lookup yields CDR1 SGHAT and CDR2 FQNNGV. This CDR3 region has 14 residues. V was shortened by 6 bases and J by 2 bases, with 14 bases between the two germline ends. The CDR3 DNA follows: TGTGCCAGCAGTCAGGGTGGGGTAACCTACGAGCAGTACTTC. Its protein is CASSQGGVTYEQYF. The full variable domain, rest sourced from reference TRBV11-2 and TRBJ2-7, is EAGVAQSPRYKIIEKRQSVAFWCNPISGHATLYWYQQILGQGPKLLIQFQNNGVVDDSQLPKDRFSAERLKGVDSTLKIQPAKLEDSAVYLCASSQGGVTYEQYFGPGTRLTVT.

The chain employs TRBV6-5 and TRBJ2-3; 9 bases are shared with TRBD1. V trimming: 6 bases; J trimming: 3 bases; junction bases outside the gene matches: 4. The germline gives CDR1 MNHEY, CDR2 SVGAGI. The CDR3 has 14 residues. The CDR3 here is CASSPDRGTDTQYF. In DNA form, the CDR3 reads TGTGCCAGCAGCCCCGACAGGGGGACAGATACGCAGTATTTT.

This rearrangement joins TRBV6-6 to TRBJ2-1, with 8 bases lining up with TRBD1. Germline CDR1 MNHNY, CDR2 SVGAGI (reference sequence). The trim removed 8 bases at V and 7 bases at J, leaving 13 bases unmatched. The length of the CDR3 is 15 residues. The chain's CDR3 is CASSINQGAINEQFF. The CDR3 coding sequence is TGTGCCAGCTCGATCAACCAGGGGGCCATAAATGAGCAGTTCTTC.

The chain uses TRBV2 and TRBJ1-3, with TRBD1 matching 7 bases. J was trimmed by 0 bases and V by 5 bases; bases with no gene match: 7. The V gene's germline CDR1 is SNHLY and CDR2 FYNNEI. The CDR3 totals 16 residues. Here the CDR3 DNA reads TGTGCCAGCAGTTACGCAACAGGGGACTCTGGAAACACCATATATTTT. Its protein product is CASSYATGDSGNTIYF.

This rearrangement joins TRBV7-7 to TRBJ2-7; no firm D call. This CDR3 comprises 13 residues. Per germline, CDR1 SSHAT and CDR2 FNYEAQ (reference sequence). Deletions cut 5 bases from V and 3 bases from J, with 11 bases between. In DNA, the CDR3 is TGTGCCAGCAGCCTCAACCCGAGCTACGAGCAGTACTTC. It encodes CASSLNPSYEQYF.

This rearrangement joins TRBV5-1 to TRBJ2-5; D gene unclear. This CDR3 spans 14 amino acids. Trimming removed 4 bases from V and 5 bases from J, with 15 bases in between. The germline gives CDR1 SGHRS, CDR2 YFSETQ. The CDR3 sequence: CASSKGSSWETQYF. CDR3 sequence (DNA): TGCGCCAGCAGCAAAGGTAGTAGCTGGGAGACCCAGTACTTC.

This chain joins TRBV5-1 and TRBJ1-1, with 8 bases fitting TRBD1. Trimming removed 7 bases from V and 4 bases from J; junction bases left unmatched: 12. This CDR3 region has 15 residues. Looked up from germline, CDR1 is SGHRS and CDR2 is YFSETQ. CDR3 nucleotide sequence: TGCGCCAGCTCTACGGTACAGGGGGAGGGCACTGAAGCTTTCTTT. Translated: CASSTVQGEGTEAFF.

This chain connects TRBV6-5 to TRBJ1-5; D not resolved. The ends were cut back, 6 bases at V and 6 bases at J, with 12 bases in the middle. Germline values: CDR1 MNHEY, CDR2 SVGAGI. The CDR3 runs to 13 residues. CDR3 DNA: TGTGCCAGCAGGCTCCGGAGGTTTCAGCCCCAGCATTTT. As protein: CASRLRRFQPQHF.

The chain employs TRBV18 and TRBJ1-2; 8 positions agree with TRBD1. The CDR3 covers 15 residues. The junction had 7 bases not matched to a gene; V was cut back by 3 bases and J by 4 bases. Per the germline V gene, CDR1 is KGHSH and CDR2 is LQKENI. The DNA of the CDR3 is TGTGCCAGCTCACCGGAGGACAGGGCTCTCTATGGCTACACCTTC. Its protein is CASSPEDRALYGYTF.

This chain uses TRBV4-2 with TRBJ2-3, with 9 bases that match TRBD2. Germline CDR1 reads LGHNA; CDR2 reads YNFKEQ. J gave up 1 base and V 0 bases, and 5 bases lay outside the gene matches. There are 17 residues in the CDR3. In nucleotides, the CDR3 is TGTGCCAGCAGCCAAGATCAGGCGGGGGGGGGCACAGATACGCAGTATTTT. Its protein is CASSQDQAGGGTDTQYF.

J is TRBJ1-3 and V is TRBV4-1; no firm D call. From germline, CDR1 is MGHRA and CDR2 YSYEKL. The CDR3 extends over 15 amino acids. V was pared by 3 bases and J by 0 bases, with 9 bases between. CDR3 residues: CASSQELDSGNTIYF. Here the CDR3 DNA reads TGCGCCAGCAGCCAGGAGTTGGACTCTGGAAACACCATATATTTT.

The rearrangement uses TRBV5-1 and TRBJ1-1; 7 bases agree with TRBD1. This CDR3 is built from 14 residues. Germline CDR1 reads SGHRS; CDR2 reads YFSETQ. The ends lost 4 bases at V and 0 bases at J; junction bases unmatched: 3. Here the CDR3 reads CASSTGQVNTEAFF. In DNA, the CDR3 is TGCGCCAGCAGCACCGGACAGGTGAACACTGAAGCTTTCTTT. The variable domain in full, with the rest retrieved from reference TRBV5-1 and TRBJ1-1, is KAGVTQTPRYLIKTRGQQVTLSCSPISGHRSVSWYQQTPGQGLQFLFEYFSETQRNKGNFPGRFSGRQFSNSRSEMNVSTLELGDSALYLCASSTGQVNTEAFFGQGTRLTVV.

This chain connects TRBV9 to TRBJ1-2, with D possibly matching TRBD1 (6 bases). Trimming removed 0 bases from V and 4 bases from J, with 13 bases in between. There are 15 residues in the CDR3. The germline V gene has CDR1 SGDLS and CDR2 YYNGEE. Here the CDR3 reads CASSVGTGTTYGYTF. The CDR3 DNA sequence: TGTGCCAGCAGCGTAGGTACCGGGACAACCTATGGCTACACCTTC.

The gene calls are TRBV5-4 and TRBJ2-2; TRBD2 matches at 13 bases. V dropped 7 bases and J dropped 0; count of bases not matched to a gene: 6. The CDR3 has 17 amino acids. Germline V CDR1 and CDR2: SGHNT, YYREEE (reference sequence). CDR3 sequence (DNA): TGTGCCAGCTCTAGACTAGCGGGGGGACCGAACACCGGGGAGCTGTTTTTT. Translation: CASSRLAGGPNTGELFF.

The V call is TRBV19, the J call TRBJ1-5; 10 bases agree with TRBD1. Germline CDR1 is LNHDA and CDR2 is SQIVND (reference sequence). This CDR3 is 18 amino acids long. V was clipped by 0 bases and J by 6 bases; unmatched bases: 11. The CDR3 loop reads CASSIDSGGTGVFQPQHF. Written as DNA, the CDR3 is TGTGCCAGTAGTATAGATAGTGGGGGGACAGGGGTTTTTCAGCCCCAGCATTTT.

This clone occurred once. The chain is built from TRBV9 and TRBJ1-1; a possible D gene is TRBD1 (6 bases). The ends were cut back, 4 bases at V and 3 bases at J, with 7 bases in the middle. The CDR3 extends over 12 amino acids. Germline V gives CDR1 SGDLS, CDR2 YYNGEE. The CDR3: CASSNRDTEAFF. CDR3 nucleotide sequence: TGTGCCAGCAGCAACAGGGACACTGAAGCTTTCTTT.

The CDR3 sequence is CAWNRDRSYEQYF. The CDR3 DNA reads TGTGCCTGGAACCGGGACAGGAGCTACGAGCAGTACTTC. J is TRBJ2-7 and V is TRBV30, with 8 bases matching TRBD1. The CDR3 is made up of 13 amino acids. Germline lookup yields CDR1 GTSNPN and CDR2 SVGIG (reference sequence). V gave up 4 bases and J gave up 3 bases; unmatched junction bases: 5.

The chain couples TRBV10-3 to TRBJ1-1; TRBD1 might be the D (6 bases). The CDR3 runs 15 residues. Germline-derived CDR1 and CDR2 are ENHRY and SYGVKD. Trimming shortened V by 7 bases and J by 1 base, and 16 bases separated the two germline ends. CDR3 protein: CAINDRGRGNTEAFF. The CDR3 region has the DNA TGTGCCATCAACGATCGGGGCAGGGGGAACACTGAAGCTTTCTTT.